The sequence of this T cell receptor beta chain was determined in a study of immune evolution from preneoplasia to lung adenocarcinoma. Notes on the study in general: Normal lung had the highest top T cell clone frequencies.

Germline lookup yields CDR1 SGHTA and CDR2 FQGNSA. Trimming removed 5 bases at V and 5 bases at J, with 15 bases between. This CDR3 has 14 amino acids. Some clones are missing from TCRdb's copy, which holds only in-frame ones; the method was immunoSEQ multiplex PCR. The data hold fewer than 50,000 clones, with roughly four fifths observed a single time. Patient tissue came from resections in Japan or China, 2014–2017. H&E slides confirmed each diagnosis, reviewed by two pathologists independently. Points on this clone: Its antigen remains unidentified.

The clonotype was recovered from a person between 55 and 69 years old with lung adenocarcinoma. The chain employs TRBV7-2 and TRBJ1-2, with D possibly being TRBD1 (5 bases). Material: FFPE invasive lung adenocarcinoma tissue. CDR3 nucleotide sequence: TGTGCCAGCAGCACAAACTGGGGGGGATATGGCTACACCTTC. Translation: CASSTNWGGYGYTF. The full variable domain, in which reference TRBV7-2 and TRBJ1-2 provide the parts outside the CDR3, is GAGVSQSPSNKVTEKGKDVELRCDPISGHTALYWYRQSLGQGLEFLIYFQGNSAPDKSGLPSDRFSAERTGGSVSTLTIQRTQQEDSAVYLCASSTNWGGYGYTFGSGTRLTVV.